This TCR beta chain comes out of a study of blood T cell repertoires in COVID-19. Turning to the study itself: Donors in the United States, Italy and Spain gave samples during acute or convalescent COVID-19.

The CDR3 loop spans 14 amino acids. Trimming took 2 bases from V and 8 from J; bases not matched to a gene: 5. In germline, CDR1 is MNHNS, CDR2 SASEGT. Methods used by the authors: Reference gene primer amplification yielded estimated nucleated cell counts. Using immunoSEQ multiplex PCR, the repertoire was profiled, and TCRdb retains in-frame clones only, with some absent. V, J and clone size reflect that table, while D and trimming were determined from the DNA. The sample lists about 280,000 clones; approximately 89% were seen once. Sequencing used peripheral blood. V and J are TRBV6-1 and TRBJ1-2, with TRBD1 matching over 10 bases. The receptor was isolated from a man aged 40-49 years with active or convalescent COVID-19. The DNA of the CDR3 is TGTGCCAGCAGTGAAAGAGGGACAGGGGTAGGCTACACCTTC. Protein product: CASSERGTGVGYTF.